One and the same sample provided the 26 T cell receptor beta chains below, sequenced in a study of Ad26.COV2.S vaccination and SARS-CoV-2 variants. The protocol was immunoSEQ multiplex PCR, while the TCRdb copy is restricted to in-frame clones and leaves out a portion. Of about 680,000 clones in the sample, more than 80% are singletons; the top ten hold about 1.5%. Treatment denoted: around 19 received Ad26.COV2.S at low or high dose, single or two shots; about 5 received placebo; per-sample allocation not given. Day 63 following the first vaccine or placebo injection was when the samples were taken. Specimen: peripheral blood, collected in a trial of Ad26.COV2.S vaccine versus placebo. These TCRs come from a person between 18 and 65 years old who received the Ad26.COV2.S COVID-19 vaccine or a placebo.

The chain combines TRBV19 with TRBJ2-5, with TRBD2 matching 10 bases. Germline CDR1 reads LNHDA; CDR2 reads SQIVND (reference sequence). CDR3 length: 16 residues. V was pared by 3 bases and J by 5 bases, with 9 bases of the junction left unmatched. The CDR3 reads CASSILAGARRETQYF. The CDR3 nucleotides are TGTGCCAGTAGTATTCTAGCGGGAGCGAGGAGGGAGACCCAGTACTTC. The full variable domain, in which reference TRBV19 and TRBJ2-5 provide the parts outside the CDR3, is DGGITQSPKYLFRKEGQNVTLSCEQNLNHDAMYWYRQDPGQGLRLIYYSQIVNDFQKGDIAEGYSVSREKKESFPLTVTSAQKNPTAFYLCASSILAGARRETQYFGPGTRLLVL.

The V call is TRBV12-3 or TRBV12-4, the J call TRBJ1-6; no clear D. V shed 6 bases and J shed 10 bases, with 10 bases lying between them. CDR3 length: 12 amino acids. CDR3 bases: TGTGCCAGCAGGGTTTCCTGGTCACCCCTCCACTTT. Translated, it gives CASRVSWSPLHF.

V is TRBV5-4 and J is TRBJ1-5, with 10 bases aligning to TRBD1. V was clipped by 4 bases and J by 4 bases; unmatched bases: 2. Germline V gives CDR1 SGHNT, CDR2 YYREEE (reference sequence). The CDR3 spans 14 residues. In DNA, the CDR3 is TGTGCCAGCAGCATGGGACAGGGGAATCAGCCCCAGCATTTT. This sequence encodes CASSMGQGNQPQHF.

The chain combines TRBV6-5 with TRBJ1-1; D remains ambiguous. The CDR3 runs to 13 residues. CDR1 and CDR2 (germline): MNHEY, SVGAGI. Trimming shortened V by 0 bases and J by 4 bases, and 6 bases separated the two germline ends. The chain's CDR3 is CASSYSYGTEAFF. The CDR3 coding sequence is TGTGCCAGCAGTTACTCGTACGGCACTGAAGCTTTCTTT.

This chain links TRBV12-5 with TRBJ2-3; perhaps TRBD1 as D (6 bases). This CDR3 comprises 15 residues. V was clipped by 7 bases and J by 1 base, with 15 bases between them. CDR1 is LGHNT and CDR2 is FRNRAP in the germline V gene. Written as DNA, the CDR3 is TGTGCTAGTGCCCCCGGACAGTTGGGCACAGATACGCAGTATTTT. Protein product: CASAPGQLGTDTQYF.

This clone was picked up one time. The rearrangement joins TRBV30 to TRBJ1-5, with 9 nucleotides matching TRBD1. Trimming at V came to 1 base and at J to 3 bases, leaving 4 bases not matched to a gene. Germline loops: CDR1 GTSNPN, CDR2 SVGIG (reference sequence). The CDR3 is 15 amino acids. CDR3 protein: CAWSADRGINQPQHF. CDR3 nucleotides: TGTGCCTGGAGTGCGGACAGGGGAATCAATCAGCCCCAGCATTTT.

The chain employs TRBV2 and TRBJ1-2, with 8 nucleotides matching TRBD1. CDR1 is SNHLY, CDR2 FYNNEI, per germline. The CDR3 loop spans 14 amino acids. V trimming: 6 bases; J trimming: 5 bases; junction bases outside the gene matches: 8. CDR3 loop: CASSVGTGAYGYTF. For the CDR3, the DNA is TGTGCCAGCAGCGTCGGGACAGGAGCTTATGGCTACACCTTC.

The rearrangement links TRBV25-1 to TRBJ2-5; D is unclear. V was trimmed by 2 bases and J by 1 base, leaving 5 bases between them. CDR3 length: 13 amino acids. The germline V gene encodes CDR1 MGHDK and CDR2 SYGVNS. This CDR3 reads CASSEQIQETQYF. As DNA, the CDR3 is TGTGCCAGCAGTGAACAGATCCAAGAGACCCAGTACTTC.

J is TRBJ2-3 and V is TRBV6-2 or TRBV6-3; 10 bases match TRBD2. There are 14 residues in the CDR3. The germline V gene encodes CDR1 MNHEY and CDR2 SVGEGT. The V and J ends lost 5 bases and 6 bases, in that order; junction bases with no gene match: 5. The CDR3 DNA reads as TGTGCCAGCAGTGCTAGCGGGAGCGTCGATACGCAGTATTTT. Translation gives CASSASGSVDTQYF.

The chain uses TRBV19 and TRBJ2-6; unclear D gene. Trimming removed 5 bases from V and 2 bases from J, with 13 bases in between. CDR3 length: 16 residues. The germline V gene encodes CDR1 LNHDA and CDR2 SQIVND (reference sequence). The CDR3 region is CASSYKGITGANVLTF. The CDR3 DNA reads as TGTGCCAGTAGTTACAAGGGAATAACTGGGGCCAACGTCCTGACTTTC.

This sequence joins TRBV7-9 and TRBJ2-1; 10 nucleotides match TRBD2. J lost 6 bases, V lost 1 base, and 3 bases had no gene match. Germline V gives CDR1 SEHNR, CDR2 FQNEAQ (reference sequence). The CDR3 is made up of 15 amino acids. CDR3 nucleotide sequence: TGTGCCAGCAGCTTAGAGGTAGCGGGAGGCAATGAGCAGTTCTTC. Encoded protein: CASSLEVAGGNEQFF.

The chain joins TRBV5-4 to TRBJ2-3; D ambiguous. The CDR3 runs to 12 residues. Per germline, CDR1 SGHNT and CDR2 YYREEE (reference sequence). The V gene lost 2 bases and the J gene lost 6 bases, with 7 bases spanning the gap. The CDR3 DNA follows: TGTGCCAGCAGCTTCCGACCCGATACGCAGTATTTT. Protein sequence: CASSFRPDTQYF.

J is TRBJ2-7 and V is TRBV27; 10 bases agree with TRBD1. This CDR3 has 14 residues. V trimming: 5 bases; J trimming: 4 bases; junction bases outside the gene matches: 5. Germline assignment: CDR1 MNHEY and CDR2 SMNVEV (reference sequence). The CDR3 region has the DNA TGTGCCAGCAGTCCGGGACAGGGGTTGTACGAGCAGTACTTC. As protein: CASSPGQGLYEQYF.

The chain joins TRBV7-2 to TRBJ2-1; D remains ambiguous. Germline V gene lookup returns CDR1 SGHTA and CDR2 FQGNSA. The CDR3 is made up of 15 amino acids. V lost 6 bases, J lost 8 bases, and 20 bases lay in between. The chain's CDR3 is CASSLGKTPGDEQFF. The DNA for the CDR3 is TGTGCCAGCAGTTTGGGGAAGACACCCGGCGATGAGCAGTTCTTC.

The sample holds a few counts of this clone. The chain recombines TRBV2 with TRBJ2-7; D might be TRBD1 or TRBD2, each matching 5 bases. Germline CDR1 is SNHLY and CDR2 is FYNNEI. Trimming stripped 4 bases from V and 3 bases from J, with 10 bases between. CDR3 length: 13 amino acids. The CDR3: CASSVGTVYEQYF. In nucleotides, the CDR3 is TGTGCCAGCAGTGTCGGGACGGTCTACGAGCAGTACTTC.

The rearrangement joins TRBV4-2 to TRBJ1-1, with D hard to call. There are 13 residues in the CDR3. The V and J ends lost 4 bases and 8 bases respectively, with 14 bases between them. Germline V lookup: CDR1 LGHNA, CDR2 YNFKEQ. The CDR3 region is CASSLPGKAEAFF. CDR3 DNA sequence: TGTGCCAGCAGCCTCCCCGGGAAGGCCGAAGCTTTCTTT.

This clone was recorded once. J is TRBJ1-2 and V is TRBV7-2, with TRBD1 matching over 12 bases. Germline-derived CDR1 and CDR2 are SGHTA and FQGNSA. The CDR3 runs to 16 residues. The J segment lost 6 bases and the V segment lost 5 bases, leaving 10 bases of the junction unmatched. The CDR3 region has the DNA TGTGCCAGCAGCCAAGGTTGGGACAGGGGGCGCGATGGCTACACCTTC. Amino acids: CASSQGWDRGRDGYTF.

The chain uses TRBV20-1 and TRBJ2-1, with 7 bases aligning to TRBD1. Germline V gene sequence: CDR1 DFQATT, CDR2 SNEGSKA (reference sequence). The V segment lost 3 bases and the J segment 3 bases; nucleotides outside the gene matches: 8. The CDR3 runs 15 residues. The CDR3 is CSASSGQINYNEQFF. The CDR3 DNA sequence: TGCAGTGCTAGTTCGGGACAGATAAACTACAATGAGCAGTTCTTC.

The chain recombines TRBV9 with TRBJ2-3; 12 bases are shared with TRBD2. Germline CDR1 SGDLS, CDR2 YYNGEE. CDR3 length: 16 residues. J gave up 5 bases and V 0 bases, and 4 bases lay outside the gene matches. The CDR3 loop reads CASSVGGLAGRDTQYF. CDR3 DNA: TGTGCCAGCAGCGTAGGAGGACTAGCGGGGCGAGATACGCAGTATTTT.

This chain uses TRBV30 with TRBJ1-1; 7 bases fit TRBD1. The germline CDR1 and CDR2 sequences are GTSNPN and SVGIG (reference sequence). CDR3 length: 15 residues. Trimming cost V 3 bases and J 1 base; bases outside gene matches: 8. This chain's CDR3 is CAWRTPDRRNTEAFF. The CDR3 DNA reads TGTGCCTGGAGAACTCCGGACAGGAGGAACACTGAAGCTTTCTTT.

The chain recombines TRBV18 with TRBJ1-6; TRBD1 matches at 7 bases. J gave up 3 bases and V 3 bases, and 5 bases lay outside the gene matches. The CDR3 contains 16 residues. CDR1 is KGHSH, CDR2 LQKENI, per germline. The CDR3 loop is CASSPQGQIYNSPLHF. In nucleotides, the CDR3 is TGTGCCAGCTCACCCCAGGGACAGATCTATAATTCACCCCTCCACTTT. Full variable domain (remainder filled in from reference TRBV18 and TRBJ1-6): NAGVMQNPRHLVRRRGQEARLRCSPMKGHSHVYWYRQLPEEGLKFMVYLQKENIIDESGMPKERFSAEFPKEGPSILRIQQVVRGDSAAYFCASSPQGQIYNSPLHFGNGTRLTVT.

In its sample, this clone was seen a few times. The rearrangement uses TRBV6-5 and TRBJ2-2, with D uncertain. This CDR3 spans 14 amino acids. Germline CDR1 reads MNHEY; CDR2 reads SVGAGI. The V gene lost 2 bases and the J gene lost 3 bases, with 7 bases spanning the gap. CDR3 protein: CASSYRLDTGELFF. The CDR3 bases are TGTGCCAGCAGTTACCGTCTGGACACCGGGGAGCTGTTTTTT.

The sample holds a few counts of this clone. CDR3: CASSQPGTNIQYF. CDR3 in DNA: TGCGCCAGCAGTCAACCGGGGACAAACATTCAGTACTTC. The V gene is TRBV23-1, the J gene TRBJ2-4; D is tentatively TRBD1 or TRBD2 (5 bases each). TRBV23-1 is an ORF for which the function is uncertain. V lost 2 bases and J lost 6, with 8 bases in between. The CDR3 is made up of 13 amino acids.

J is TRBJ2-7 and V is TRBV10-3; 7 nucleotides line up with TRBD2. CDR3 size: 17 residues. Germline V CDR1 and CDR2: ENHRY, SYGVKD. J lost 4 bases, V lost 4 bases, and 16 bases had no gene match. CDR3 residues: CAISGPLGGSIRYEQYF. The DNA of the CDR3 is TGTGCCATCAGTGGCCCGTTGGGGGGGTCTATACGTTACGAGCAGTACTTC.

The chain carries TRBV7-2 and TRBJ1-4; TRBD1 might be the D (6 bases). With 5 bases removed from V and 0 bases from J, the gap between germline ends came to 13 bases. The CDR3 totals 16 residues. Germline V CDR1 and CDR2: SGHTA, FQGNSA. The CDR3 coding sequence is TGTGCCAGCAGCCTGGGGGGCCCCGCAACTAATGAAAAACTGTTTTTT. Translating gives CASSLGGPATNEKLFF.

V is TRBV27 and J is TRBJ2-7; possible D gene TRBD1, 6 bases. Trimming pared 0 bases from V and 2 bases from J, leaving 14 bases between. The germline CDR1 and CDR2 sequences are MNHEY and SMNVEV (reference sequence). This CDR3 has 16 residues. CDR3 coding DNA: TGTGCCAGCAGTTTATCGAGGCAGGGGACCACCTACGAGCAGTACTTC. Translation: CASSLSRQGTTYEQYF.